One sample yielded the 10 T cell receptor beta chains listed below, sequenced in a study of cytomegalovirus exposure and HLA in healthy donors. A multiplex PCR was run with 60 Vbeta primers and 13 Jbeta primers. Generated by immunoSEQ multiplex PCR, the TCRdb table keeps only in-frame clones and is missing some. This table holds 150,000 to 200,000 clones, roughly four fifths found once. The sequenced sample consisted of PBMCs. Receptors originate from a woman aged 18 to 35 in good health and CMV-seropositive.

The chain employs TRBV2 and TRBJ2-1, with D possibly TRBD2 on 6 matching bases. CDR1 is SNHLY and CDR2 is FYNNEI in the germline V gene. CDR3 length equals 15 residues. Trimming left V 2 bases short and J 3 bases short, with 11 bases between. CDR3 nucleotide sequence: TGTGCCAGCAGTGAAACACGGGGGAACTACAATGAGCAGTTCTTC. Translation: CASSETRGNYNEQFF.

CDR3: CASSQDPPGLAGDNEQFF. CDR3 sequence (DNA): TGCGCCAGCAGCCAAGATCCCCCGGGACTAGCGGGGGACAATGAGCAGTTCTTC. V gene TRBV4-1 combines with J gene TRBJ2-1; 14 nucleotides agree with TRBD2. The V gene end was trimmed by 0 bases and the J gene end by 5 bases; junction bases not matched to a gene: 6. This CDR3 has 18 residues. Germline V gene sequence: CDR1 MGHRA, CDR2 YSYEKL.

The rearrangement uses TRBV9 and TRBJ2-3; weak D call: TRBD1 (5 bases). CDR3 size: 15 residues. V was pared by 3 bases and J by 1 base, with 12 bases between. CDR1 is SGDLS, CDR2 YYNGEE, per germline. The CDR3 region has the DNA TGTGCCAGCAGCGACAGAGACAGCCGCACAGATACGCAGTATTTT. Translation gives CASSDRDSRTDTQYF.

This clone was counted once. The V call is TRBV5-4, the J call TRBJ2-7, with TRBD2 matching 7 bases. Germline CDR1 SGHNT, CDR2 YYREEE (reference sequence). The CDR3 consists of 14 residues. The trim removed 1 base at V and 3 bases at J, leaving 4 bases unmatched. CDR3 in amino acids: CASSLTSDHYEQYF. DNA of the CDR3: TGTGCCAGCAGCTTGACTAGCGATCACTACGAGCAGTACTTC.

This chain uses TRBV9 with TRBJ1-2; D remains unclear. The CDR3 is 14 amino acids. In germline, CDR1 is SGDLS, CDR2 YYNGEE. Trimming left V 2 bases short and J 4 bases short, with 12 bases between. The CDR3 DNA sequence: TGTGCCAGCAGCGTTCGGTCTATTTCCTATGGCTACACCTTC. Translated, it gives CASSVRSISYGYTF.

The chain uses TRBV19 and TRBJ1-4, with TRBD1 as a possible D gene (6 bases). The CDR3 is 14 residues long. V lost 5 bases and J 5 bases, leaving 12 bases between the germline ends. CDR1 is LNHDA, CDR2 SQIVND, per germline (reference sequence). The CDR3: CASSPGHLNEKLFF. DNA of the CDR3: TGTGCCAGTAGTCCGGGACACCTAAATGAAAAACTGTTTTTT.

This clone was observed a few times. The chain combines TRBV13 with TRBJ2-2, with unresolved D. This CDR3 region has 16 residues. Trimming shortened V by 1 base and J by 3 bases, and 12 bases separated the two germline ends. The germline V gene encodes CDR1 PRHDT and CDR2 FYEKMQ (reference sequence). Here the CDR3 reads CASSLDVSRHTGELFF. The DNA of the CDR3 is TGTGCCAGCAGCTTAGATGTTAGCCGGCACACCGGGGAGCTGTTTTTT. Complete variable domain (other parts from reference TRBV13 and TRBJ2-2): AAGVIQSPRHLIKEKRETATLKCYPIPRHDTVYWYQQGPGQDPQFLISFYEKMQSDKGSIPDRFSAQQFSDYHSELNMSSLELGDSALYFCASSLDVSRHTGELFFGEGSRLTVL.

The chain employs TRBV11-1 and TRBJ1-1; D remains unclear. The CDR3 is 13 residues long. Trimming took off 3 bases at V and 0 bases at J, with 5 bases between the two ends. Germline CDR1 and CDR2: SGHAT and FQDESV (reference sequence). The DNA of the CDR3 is TGTGCCAGCAGCTTCTCAGTGAACACTGAAGCTTTCTTT. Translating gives CASSFSVNTEAFF.

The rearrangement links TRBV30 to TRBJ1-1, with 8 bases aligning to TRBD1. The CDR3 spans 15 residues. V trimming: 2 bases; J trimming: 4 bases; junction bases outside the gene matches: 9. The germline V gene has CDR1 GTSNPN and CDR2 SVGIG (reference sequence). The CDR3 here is CAWSYLDRESTEAFF. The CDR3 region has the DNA TGTGCCTGGAGTTACTTGGACAGGGAGAGCACTGAAGCTTTCTTT.

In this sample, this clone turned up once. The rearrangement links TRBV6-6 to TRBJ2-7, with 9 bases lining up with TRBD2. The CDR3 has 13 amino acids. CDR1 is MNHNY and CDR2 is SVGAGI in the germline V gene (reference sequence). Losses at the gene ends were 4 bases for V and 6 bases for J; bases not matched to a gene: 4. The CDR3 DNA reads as TGTGCCAGCAGTTGGGGACTAGCAGGCGAGCAGTACGTC. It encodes CASSWGLAGEQYV.